These 3 T cell receptor beta chains came from one sample sequenced in a study of blood T cell repertoires in COVID-19. Profiled with immunoSEQ multiplex PCR; TCRdb holds only in-frame clones, not every one. The data show some 74,000 clones, nearly 80% seen once. The sequenced material came from peripheral blood. These receptors came from a human donor in a cohort sampled during active COVID-19.

The J gene is TRBJ2-3, the V gene TRBV11-3, with 7 bases matching TRBD1. Germline lookup yields CDR1 SGHNT and CDR2 YENEEA. Germline trimming cut 4 bases from V and 0 bases from J; bases unmatched to any gene: 1. This CDR3 contains 14 residues. The CDR3, as DNA: TGTGCCAGCAGCTGGACAGGCAGCACAGATACGCAGTATTTT. It is translated as CASSWTGSTDTQYF.

This chain uses TRBV5-1 with TRBJ2-5; TRBD1 matches at 11 bases. The CDR3 consists of 16 residues. CDR1 and CDR2 (germline): SGHRS, YFSETQ. J gave up 7 bases and V 0 bases, and 8 bases lay outside the gene matches. CDR3 region: CASSLVGQGAVGTQYF. Here the CDR3 DNA reads TGCGCCAGCAGCTTGGTCGGACAGGGGGCGGTTGGGACCCAGTACTTC.

The CDR3: CASRGANEQYF. The CDR3 DNA is TGTGCCAGCAGGGGGGCAAACGAGCAGTACTTC. The rearrangement links TRBV3-1 (or the pseudogene TRBV3-2) to TRBJ2-7; perhaps TRBD1 as D (6 bases). The CDR3 extends over 11 amino acids. Deletions cut 6 bases from V and 5 bases from J, with 8 bases between. Germline-derived CDR1 and CDR2 are LGHDT and YNNKEL (reference sequence).